Each of the 14 T cell receptor beta chains below was sequenced from the same sample in a study of blood T cell repertoires in COVID-19 (dated by TCRdb to 2020 to 2021). Libraries were built with the immunoSEQ multiplex PCR assay. The immuneACCESS repertoire file appears here via TCRdb, limited to in-frame rearrangements. These files lack a portion of the clones; in checked studies, under half of the deficit traces to unresolved V genes, and the cause of the others is not known. The sample records approximately 85,000 clones, 90% of which are singletons. 3.5% to 5% of the sample belongs to the ten largest clones. Sequencing was carried out using peripheral blood. Every receptor here comes from a woman aged 80 or older with active or convalescent COVID-19.

This clone was recorded a few times. V gene TRBV24-1 combines with J gene TRBJ1-6, with 7 bases fitting TRBD1. V shed 3 bases, J shed 1 base, and the junction held 17 bases outside the gene matches. Germline V gene data show CDR1 as KGHDR and CDR2 as SFDVKD. This CDR3 region has 21 residues. The DNA for the CDR3 is TGTGCCACCAGTGATCCGTCTAATGTGGGACAGATGAAATCCTATAATTCACCCCTCCACTTT. Translating it yields CATSDPSNVGQMKSYNSPLHF.

This chain joins TRBV9 and TRBJ2-7; 7 bases map to TRBD1. The CDR3 is 16 amino acids. J lost 2 bases, V lost 0 bases, and 8 bases had no gene match. CDR1 and CDR2 (germline): SGDLS, YYNGEE. For the CDR3, the DNA is TGTGCCAGCAGCGTAGCCCCGGGGACAGCCACCTACGAGCAGTACTTC. This translates into CASSVAPGTATYEQYF.

The rearrangement uses TRBV4-1 and TRBJ1-4; D might be TRBD1 (5 bases). Trimming removed 3 bases at V and 5 bases at J, with 13 bases between. This CDR3 contains 15 residues. In germline, CDR1 is MGHRA, CDR2 YSYEKL. The CDR3 loop reads CASSHLGGMNEKLFF. In nucleotides, the CDR3 is TGCGCCAGCAGCCACCTGGGGGGTATGAATGAAAAACTGTTTTTT.

The rearrangement joins TRBV5-1 to TRBJ2-3; TRBD1 matches 7 bases. The ends lost 2 bases at V and 6 bases at J; junction bases unmatched: 6. The germline gives CDR1 SGHRS, CDR2 YFSETQ. This CDR3 has 14 residues. The CDR3 here is CASSLDRVKDTQYF. The CDR3 bases are TGCGCCAGCAGCTTAGACAGGGTGAAGGATACGCAGTATTTT.

The chain carries TRBV3-1 (or the pseudogene TRBV3-2) and TRBJ1-4, with D possibly being TRBD1 (5 bases). CDR3 length equals 17 residues. V lost 3 bases, J lost 0 bases, and 14 bases lay in between. From germline, CDR1 is LGHDT and CDR2 YNNKEL (reference sequence). CDR3: CASSQGGHASTNEKLFF. The CDR3 DNA is TGTGCCAGCAGCCAGGGAGGACACGCTTCAACTAATGAAAAACTGTTTTTT.

The chain has TRBV10-3 and TRBJ2-1, with 13 bases identical to TRBD2. The CDR3 has 16 residues. V dropped 9 bases and J dropped 0; count of bases not matched to a gene: 5. Germline V CDR1 and CDR2: ENHRY, SYGVKD. In nucleotides, the CDR3 is TGTGCCATTGGGACTAGCGGGGCAAGCTCCTACAATGAGCAGTTCTTC. As protein: CAIGTSGASSYNEQFF.

CDR3 coding DNA: TGTGCCAGCAGCTTGGTCGCGGGCTCCTACGAGCAGTACTTC. As protein: CASSLVAGSYEQYF. The chain carries TRBV5-5 and TRBJ2-7, with D possibly TRBD2 on 5 matching bases. The CDR3 has 14 residues. The V end was cut by 0 bases, the J end by 0 bases, with 7 bases between. Germline V CDR1 and CDR2: SGHKS, YYEKEE (reference sequence).

The rearrangement links TRBV6-6 to TRBJ1-2; 7 nucleotides line up with TRBD1. This CDR3 has 11 residues. Per germline, CDR1 MNHNY and CDR2 SVGAGI (reference sequence). V trimming: 6 bases; J trimming: 10 bases; junction bases outside the gene matches: 5. This CDR3 is CASRGQENYTF. CDR3 bases: TGTGCCAGCAGAGGACAGGAAAACTACACCTTC.

This rearrangement joins TRBV7-3 to TRBJ1-1; D is ambiguous. Germline loops: CDR1 SGHTA, CDR2 FQGTGA. The CDR3 runs 13 residues. Trimming removed 5 bases at V and 0 bases at J, with 7 bases between. The CDR3 DNA follows: TGTGCCAGCAGCCTTTACATGAACACTGAAGCTTTCTTT. Its protein product is CASSLYMNTEAFF.

The gene calls are TRBV28 and TRBJ1-1; no definite D call. The germline V gene has CDR1 MDHEN and CDR2 SYDVKM. This CDR3 contains 14 residues. Trimming removed 2 bases at V and 11 bases at J, with 18 bases between. DNA for the CDR3: TGTGCCAGCAGTTTACTGGGAGGGTCCATTGACGCTTTCTTT. Its protein is CASSLLGGSIDAFF.

The chain carries TRBV2 and TRBJ2-7; D is unclear. The CDR3 has 12 residues. V lost 2 bases and J lost 3, with 5 bases in between. The germline gives CDR1 SNHLY, CDR2 FYNNEI. The CDR3 nucleotides are TGTGCCAGCAGTGAATGGCACTACGAGCAGTACTTC. The encoded protein is CASSEWHYEQYF.

The rearrangement joins TRBV27 to TRBJ2-7, with D uncertain. Looked up from germline, CDR1 is MNHEY and CDR2 is SMNVEV (reference sequence). This CDR3 is built from 13 residues. Trimming pared 3 bases from V and 3 bases from J, leaving 9 bases between. The CDR3 loop is CASSFRRLYEQYF. The CDR3 DNA follows: TGTGCCAGCAGTTTCCGCAGACTCTACGAGCAGTACTTC.

This clone was seen only a few times. The rearrangement uses TRBV3-1 (or the pseudogene TRBV3-2) and TRBJ2-7; perhaps TRBD1 as D (6 bases). Germline V gene sequence: CDR1 LGHDT, CDR2 YNNKEL (reference sequence). The V end was cut by 1 base, the J end by 6 bases, with 13 bases between. This CDR3 contains 14 residues. Written as DNA, the CDR3 is TGTGCCAGCAGCCAAGCAGGGGTGGCCGCCGAGCAGTACTTC. This sequence encodes CASSQAGVAAEQYF.

The V call is TRBV28, the J call TRBJ2-7, with TRBD2 identical over 12 bases. Unmatched junction bases numbered 11, after V lost 5 bases and J lost 6 bases. The germline CDR1 and CDR2 sequences are MDHEN and SYDVKM. This CDR3 spans 16 amino acids. In nucleotides, the CDR3 is TGTGCCAGCAGTACAAGGGGGACTAGCGGGCCCGCCGAGCAGTACTTC. This translates into CASSTRGTSGPAEQYF.